The entry below gives a single TCR beta chain sequence along with its context. The antigen is undetermined. The data were taken from a study of identical twins. Whole-study results and caveats: Researchers reported excess low generation probability among twin-shared out-of-frame alpha sequences.

TCRdb recomputed calls from the 5' RACE reads with MiXCR, one row per CDR3 protein. Of a few hundred thousand distinct CDR3 sequences listed, approximately 14% were seen once; the top ten hold roughly 0.42%. The V gene end was trimmed by 7 bases and the J gene end by 2 bases; junction bases not matched to a gene: 6. This CDR3 comprises 15 residues. This sample was also put to use in a study of yellow fever vaccine responses in identical twins.

The chain links TRBV12-3 or TRBV12-4 to TRBJ2-1, with 9 nucleotides matching TRBD1. Sequencing used CD4+ T cells sorted from blood. The receptor was derived from a woman between 18 and 29 years old in good health. The CDR3 spells CASTDRDRAYNEQFF. The CDR3 bases are TGTGCCAGCACTGACCGGGACAGGGCCTACAATGAGCAGTTCTTC.